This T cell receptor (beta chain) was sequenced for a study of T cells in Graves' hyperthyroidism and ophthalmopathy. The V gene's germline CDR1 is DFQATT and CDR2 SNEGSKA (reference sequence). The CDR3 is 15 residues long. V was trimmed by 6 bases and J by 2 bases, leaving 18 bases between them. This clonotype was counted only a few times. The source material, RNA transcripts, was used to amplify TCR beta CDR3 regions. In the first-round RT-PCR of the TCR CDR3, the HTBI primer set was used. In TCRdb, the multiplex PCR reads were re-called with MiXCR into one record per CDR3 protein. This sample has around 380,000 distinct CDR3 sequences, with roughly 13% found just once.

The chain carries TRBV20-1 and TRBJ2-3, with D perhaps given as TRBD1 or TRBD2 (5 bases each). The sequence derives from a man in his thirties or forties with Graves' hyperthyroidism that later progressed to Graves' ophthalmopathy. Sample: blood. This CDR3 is CSAGAMTTLTDTQYF. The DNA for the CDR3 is TGCAGTGCCGGGGCGATGACAACCCTCACAGATACGCAGTATTTT.